This T cell receptor beta chain comes out of a study of T cell repertoires in cytomegalovirus infection. This clonotype has a handful of counts. The antigen remains unidentified. Germline CDR1 reads MGHRA; CDR2 reads YSYEKL. This CDR3 contains 15 residues. V dropped 2 bases and J dropped 9 bases, with 14 bases sitting between them. MiXCR, applied by TCRdb to the reads, yields one record per CDR3 protein. The table includes approximately 89,000 distinct CDR3 sequences, roughly 25% detected once. Regarding the study as a whole: Frequencies of public TCR beta families were cumulated, and this identified carriers of CMV plus the relevant HLA.

The sequencing here drew on CD8+ T cells from cultured PBMCs, taken from culture after CMV antigen stimulation. The sequence derives from a human donor in good health (CMV status not recorded). Some clones in this sample may be carry-over from other donors' samples. The genes are TRBV4-1 and TRBJ1-6; the D gene is possibly TRBD1 (5 bases). CDR3 residues: CASSQSEGPASPLHF. The CDR3 DNA reads TGCGCCAGCAGCCAATCTGAGGGGCCCGCTTCACCCCTCCACTTT.